This paragraph covers one T cell receptor beta chain sequence. The read halts 3 residues ahead of the CDR3 end, with the missing end drawn from the germline J gene. The germline gives CDR1 SGHTA, CDR2 FQGTGA. Trimming at V came to 1 base and at J to 0 bases, leaving 3 bases not matched to a gene. There are 15 residues in the CDR3. These data originate in a study of T cells in women clearing cervical HPV infection. For the study at large: Case blood drawn at lesion detection; control blood after infection cleared.

Clones were sequenced by immunoSEQ multiplex PCR, and TCRdb holds only the in-frame ones, with some missing. The listing contains around 35,000 clones. The J gene is TRBJ2-7, the V gene TRBV7-3; TRBD1 agrees at 7 bases. This sequence originates from a woman aged 18-70 years with a cervical HPV16 infection that either progressed to CIN3+ or cleared (not recorded which). Sequenced material: blood buffy coat. The CDR3 is CASSLRGGDSYEQYF. The part of the CDR3 DNA that was read is TGTGCCAGCAGCTTAAGAGGGGGCGACTCCTACGAG.